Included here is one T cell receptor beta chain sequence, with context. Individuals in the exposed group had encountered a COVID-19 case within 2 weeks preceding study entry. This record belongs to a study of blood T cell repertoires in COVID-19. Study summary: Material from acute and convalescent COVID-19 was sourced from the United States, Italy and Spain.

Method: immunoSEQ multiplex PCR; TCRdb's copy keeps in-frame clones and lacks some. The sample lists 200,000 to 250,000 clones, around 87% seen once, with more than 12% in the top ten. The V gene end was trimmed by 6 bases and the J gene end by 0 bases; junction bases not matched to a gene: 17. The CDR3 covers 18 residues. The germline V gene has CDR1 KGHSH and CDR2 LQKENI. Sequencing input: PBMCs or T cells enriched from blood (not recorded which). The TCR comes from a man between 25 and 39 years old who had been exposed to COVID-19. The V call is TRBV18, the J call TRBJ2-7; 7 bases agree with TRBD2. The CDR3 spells CASSQNSLVGGSSYEQYF. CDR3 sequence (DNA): TGTGCCAGCTCGCAAAACAGCCTAGTGGGGGGGAGCTCCTACGAGCAGTACTTC.